A single sample gave rise to the 14 T cell receptor beta chains below, sequenced in a study of regulatory T cells in long-lasting Graves disease. Assembly of TCR beta libraries relied on iRepertoire HTBI primers together with Arm-PCR of CDR3 regions. TCRdb re-called the multiplex PCR reads through MiXCR, storing one row per CDR3 protein. Seen here are about 470,000 distinct CDR3 sequences, around 20% observed once, and the top ten hold 6.5% to 8%. Time point defined: persistent/refractory GD, antithyroid drugs over 5 years with positive TRAb. PBMC RNA served as the TCR library source. Source: peripheral blood mononuclear cells (PBMCs), taken when the disease was refractory, from a patient treated with antithyroid drugs. Every receptor here comes from a female donor with Graves disease.

This clonotype appeared many times. V gene TRBV28 combines with J gene TRBJ2-7; D tentatively reads TRBD1 or TRBD2 (5 bases each). CDR3 length: 17 amino acids. Looked up from germline, CDR1 is MDHEN and CDR2 is SYDVKM. The V and J ends lost 5 bases and 3 bases respectively, with 23 bases between them. The CDR3: CASSLGETGTRSYEQYF. CDR3 in DNA: TGTGCCAGCAGTCTCGGGGAAACAGGAACACGAAGCTACGAGCAGTACTTC.

As DNA, the CDR3 is TGCAGCGTTTCGGCAGCGGGAGTCATAACCGGGGAGCTGTTTTTT. Its translation: CSVSAAGVITGELFF. The V gene is TRBV29-1, the J gene TRBJ2-2, with 8 bases matching TRBD2. CDR1 and CDR2 (germline): SQVTM, ANQGSEA. The CDR3 contains 15 residues. V shed 5 bases and J 5 bases; nucleotides not matched to a gene: 10.

The V and J genes are TRBV7-2 and TRBJ2-2; unclear D gene. Looked up from germline, CDR1 is SGHTA and CDR2 is FQGNSA. CDR3 length: 13 residues. V dropped 5 bases and J dropped 5 bases, with 9 bases sitting between them. The CDR3 DNA is TGTGCCAGCAGCCAAGGGTCGACCGGGGAGCTGTTTTTT. Its translation: CASSQGSTGELFF.

This clonotype appeared many times. CDR3 sequence (DNA): TGTGCCAGCAGCCAAATGGGGACTGAAGCTTTCTTT. Translation gives CASSQMGTEAFF. This chain connects TRBV12-3 or TRBV12-4 to TRBJ1-1; D remains ambiguous. Trimming stripped 6 bases from V and 5 bases from J, with 10 bases between. The CDR3 length is 12 residues.

J is TRBJ1-5 and V is TRBV7-2; D unclear. This CDR3 has 13 amino acids. The germline CDR1 and CDR2 sequences are SGHTA and FQGNSA. V was cut by 5 bases and J by 4 bases, with 9 bases left in between. CDR3 sequence: CASSTRRNQPQHF. CDR3 nucleotides: TGTGCCAGCAGCACCCGAAGGAATCAGCCCCAGCATTTT.

This clonotype was seen repeatedly, ten times or more. This chain connects TRBV28 to TRBJ1-1, with TRBD1 matching 7 bases. This CDR3 contains 12 residues. Germline V lookup: CDR1 MDHEN, CDR2 SYDVKM. J was trimmed by 3 bases and V by 6 bases; bases with no gene match: 1. The CDR3 DNA follows: TGTGCCAGCAGGACAGGGTACACTGAAGCTTTCTTT. Translation: CASRTGYTEAFF.

The chain couples TRBV28 to TRBJ2-3; D may be TRBD1 (5 bases). The V end lost 7 bases, the J end lost 2 bases, and 19 bases lay between the germline ends. Looked up from germline, CDR1 is MDHEN and CDR2 is SYDVKM. The CDR3 has 16 residues. CDR3 sequence (DNA): TGTGCCAGCAACACCTATAGGGGCCAGCACACAGATACGCAGTATTTT. This encodes CASNTYRGQHTDTQYF.

The chain is built from TRBV9 and TRBJ2-2; possible D gene TRBD2, 6 bases. This CDR3 has 14 amino acids. V was shortened by 6 bases and J by 7 bases, with 16 bases between the two germline ends. Germline V gene lookup returns CDR1 SGDLS and CDR2 YYNGEE. CDR3 nucleotides: TGTGCCAGCACCCGTAGCGGAGGCAACGGGGAGCTGTTTTTT. Protein sequence: CASTRSGGNGELFF.

The chain recombines TRBV6-5 with TRBJ2-7; D possibly corresponds to TRBD2 (6 bases). From germline, CDR1 is MNHEY and CDR2 SVGAGI. This CDR3 region has 14 residues. The V end lost 2 bases, the J end lost 6 bases, and 14 bases lay between the germline ends. The CDR3 protein is CASSYLATGSEQYF. In DNA form, the CDR3 reads TGTGCCAGCAGTTACCTAGCGACCGGCTCCGAGCAGTACTTC.

The genes are TRBV12-3 or TRBV12-4 and TRBJ2-3; 8 nucleotides line up with TRBD2. V lost 6 bases and J lost 2; bases outside the gene matches: 13. The CDR3 totals 17 residues. The CDR3 is CASSPPRTSGYTDTQYF. CDR3 DNA sequence: TGTGCCAGCAGCCCCCCTCGAACTAGCGGATACACAGATACGCAGTATTTT.

Remarks on this clonotype: This may arise from a read error, as a much more abundant clone is one base away. This rearrangement joins TRBV6-4 to TRBJ2-7; D is uncertain. The CDR3 has 13 amino acids. CDR1 and CDR2 (germline): MRHNA, SNTAGT. As DNA, the CDR3 is TGTGCCAGCAGAATTAACCGGGCAAGCGAGCGGTACTTC. Its translation: CASRINRASERYF.

There are many counts of this clonotype. V is TRBV10-3 and J is TRBJ2-7, with a tentative D call TRBD1 (6 bases). CDR3 length equals 13 residues. Germline-derived CDR1 and CDR2 are ENHRY and SYGVKD. V shed 6 bases and J shed 2 bases, with 11 bases lying between them. The CDR3 region is CAISVDRTYEQYF. The CDR3 region has the DNA TGTGCCATCAGCGTTGACAGGACCTACGAGCAGTACTTC.

This clonotype was found many times. This chain links TRBV28 with TRBJ2-7, with 9 positions matching TRBD1. V dropped 7 bases and J dropped 0; count of bases not matched to a gene: 7. Germline-derived CDR1 and CDR2 are MDHEN and SYDVKM. The CDR3 consists of 15 residues. The CDR3 region is CASTPRTGASYEQYF. The CDR3 nucleotides are TGTGCCAGCACCCCGAGGACAGGGGCCTCCTACGAGCAGTACTTC.

This clonotype was found a few times. The chain links TRBV5-1 to TRBJ1-1; 7 nucleotides agree with TRBD1. Germline CDR1 reads SGHRS; CDR2 reads YFSETQ. The CDR3 consists of 16 residues. V was clipped by 0 bases and J by 1 base; unmatched bases: 6. The DNA of the CDR3 is TGCGCCAGCAGCTTGGTCTCTGGGACAGCGAACACTGAAGCTTTCTTT. The encoded protein is CASSLVSGTANTEAFF. The full variable domain, rest sourced from reference TRBV5-1 and TRBJ1-1, is KAGVTQTPRYLIKTRGQQVTLSCSPISGHRSVSWYQQTPGQGLQFLFEYFSETQRNKGNFPGRFSGRQFSNSRSEMNVSTLELGDSALYLCASSLVSGTANTEAFFGQGTRLTVV.